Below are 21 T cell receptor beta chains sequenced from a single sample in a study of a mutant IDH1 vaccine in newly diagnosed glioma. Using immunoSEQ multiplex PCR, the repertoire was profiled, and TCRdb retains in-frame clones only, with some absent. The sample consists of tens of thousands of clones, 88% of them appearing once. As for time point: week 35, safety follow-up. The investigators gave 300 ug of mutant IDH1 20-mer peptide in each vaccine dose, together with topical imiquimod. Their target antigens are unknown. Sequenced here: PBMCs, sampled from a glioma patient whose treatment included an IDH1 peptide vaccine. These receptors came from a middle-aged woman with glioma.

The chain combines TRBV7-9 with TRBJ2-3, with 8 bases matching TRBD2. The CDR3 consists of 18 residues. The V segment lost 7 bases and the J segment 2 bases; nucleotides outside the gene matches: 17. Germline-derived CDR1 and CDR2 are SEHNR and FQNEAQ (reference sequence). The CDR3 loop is CASTSSGRGVPHTDTQYF. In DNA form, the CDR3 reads TGTGCCAGCACCTCGTCCGGGCGGGGGGTCCCACACACAGATACGCAGTATTTT.

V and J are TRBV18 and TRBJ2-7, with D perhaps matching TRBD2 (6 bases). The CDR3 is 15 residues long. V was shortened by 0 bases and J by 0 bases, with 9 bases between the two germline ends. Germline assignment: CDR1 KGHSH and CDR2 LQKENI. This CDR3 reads CASSPPFGGSYEQYF. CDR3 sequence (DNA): TGTGCCAGCTCACCACCGTTCGGGGGCTCCTACGAGCAGTACTTC. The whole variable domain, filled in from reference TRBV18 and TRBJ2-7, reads NAGVMQNPRHLVRRRGQEARLRCSPMKGHSHVYWYRQLPEEGLKFMVYLQKENIIDESGMPKERFSAEFPKEGPSILRIQQVVRGDSAAYFCASSPPFGGSYEQYFGPGTRLTVT.

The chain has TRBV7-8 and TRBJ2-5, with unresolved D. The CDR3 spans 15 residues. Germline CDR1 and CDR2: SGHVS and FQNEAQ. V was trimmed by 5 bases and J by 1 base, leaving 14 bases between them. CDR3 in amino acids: CASSLIWGPQETQYF. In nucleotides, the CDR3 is TGTGCCAGCAGCCTCATTTGGGGTCCCCAAGAGACCCAGTACTTC.

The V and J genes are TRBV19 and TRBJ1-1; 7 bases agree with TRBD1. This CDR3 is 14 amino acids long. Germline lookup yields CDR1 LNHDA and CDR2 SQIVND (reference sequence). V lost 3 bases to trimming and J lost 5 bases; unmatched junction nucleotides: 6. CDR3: CASSINRGGTEAFF. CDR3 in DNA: TGTGCCAGTAGTATTAACAGGGGAGGAACTGAAGCTTTCTTT.

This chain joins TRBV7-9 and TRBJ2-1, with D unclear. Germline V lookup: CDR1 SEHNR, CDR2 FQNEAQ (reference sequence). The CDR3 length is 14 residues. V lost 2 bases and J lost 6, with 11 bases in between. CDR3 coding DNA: TGTGCCAGCAGCTTAAGTGACGGATTCAATGAGCAGTTCTTC. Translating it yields CASSLSDGFNEQFF.

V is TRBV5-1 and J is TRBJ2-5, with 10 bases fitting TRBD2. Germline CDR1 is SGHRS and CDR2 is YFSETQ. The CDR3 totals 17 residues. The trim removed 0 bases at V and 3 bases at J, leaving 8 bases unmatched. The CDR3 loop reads CASSLALSSGGKETQYF. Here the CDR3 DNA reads TGCGCCAGCAGCTTGGCCCTATCTAGCGGGGGTAAAGAGACCCAGTACTTC.

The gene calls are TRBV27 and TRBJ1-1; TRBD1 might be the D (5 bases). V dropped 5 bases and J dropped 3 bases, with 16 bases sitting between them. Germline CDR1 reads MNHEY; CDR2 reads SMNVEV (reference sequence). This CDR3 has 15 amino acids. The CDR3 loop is CASSPLPAGHTEAFF. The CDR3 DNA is TGTGCCAGCAGTCCACTTCCAGCAGGGCACACTGAAGCTTTCTTT.

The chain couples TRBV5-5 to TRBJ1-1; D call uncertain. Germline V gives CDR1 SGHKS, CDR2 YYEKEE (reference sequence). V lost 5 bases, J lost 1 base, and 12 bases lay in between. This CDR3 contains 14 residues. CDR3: CASSRPGSNTEAFF. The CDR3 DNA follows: TGTGCCAGCAGTCGCCCGGGCTCGAACACTGAAGCTTTCTTT. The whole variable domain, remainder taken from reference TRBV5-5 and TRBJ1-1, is DAGVTQSPTHLIKTRGQQVTLRCSPISGHKSVSWYQQVLGQGPQFIFQYYEKEERGRGNFPDRFSARQFPNYSSELNVNALLLGDSALYLCASSRPGSNTEAFFGQGTRLTVV.

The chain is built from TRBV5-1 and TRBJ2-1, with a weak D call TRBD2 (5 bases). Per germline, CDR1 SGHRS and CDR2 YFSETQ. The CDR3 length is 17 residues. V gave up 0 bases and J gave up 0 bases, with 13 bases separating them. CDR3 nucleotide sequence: TGCGCCAGCAGCTTGGTCGCAGCGGCCAACTCCTACAATGAGCAGTTCTTC. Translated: CASSLVAAANSYNEQFF. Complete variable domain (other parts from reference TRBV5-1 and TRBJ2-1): KAGVTQTPRYLIKTRGQQVTLSCSPISGHRSVSWYQQTPGQGLQFLFEYFSETQRNKGNFPGRFSGRQFSNSRSEMNVSTLELGDSALYLCASSLVAAANSYNEQFFGPGTRLTVL.

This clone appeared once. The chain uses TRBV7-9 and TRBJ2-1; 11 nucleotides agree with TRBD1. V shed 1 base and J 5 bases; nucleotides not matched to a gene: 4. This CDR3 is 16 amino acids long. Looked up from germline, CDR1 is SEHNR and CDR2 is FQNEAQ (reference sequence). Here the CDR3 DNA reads TGTGCCAGCAGCTTAGACCCGGGACAGGGGGACAATGAGCAGTTCTTC. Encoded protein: CASSLDPGQGDNEQFF. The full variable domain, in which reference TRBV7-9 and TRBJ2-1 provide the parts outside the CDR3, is DTGVSQNPRHKITKRGQNVTFRCDPISEHNRLYWYRQTLGQGPEFLTYFQNEAQLEKSRLLSDRFSAERPKGSFSTLEIQRTEQGDSAMYLCASSLDPGQGDNEQFFGPGTRLTVL.

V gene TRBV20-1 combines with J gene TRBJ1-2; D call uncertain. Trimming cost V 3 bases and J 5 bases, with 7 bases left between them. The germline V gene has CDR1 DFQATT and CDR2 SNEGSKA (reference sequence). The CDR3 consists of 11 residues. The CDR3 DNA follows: TGCAGTGCTAGTTCAGGTTATGGCTACACCTTC. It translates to CSASSGYGYTF.

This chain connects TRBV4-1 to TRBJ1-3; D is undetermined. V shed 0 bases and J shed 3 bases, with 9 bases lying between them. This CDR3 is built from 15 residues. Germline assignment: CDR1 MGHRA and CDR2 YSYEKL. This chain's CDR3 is CASSQDISDGNTIYF. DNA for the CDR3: TGCGCCAGCAGCCAAGATATCAGCGATGGAAACACCATATATTTT.

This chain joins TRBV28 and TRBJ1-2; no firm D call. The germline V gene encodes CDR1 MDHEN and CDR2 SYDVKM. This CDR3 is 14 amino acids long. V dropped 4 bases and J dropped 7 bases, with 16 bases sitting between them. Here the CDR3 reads CASSSPGRGGGYTF. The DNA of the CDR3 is TGTGCCAGCAGTTCCCCCGGGCGGGGTGGTGGCTACACCTTC.

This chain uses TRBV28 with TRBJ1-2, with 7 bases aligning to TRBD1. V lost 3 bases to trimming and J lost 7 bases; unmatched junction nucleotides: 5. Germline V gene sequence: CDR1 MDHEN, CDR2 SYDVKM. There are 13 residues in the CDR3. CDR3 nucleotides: TGTGCCAGCAGTTTCGGGACAGCTAGTGGCTACACCTTC. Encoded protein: CASSFGTASGYTF.

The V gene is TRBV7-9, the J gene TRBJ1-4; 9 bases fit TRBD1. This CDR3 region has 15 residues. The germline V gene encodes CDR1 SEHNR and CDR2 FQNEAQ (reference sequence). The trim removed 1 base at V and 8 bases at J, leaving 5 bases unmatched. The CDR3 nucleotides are TGTGCCAGCAGCTTAGAAAGGACAGGGGACGAAAAACTGTTTTTT. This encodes CASSLERTGDEKLFF.

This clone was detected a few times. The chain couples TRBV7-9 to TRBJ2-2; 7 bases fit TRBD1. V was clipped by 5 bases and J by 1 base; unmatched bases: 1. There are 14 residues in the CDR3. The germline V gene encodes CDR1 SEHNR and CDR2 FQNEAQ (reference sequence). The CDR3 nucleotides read TGTGCCAGCAGCCGGGACAGGAACACCGGGGAGCTGTTTTTT. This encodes CASSRDRNTGELFF.

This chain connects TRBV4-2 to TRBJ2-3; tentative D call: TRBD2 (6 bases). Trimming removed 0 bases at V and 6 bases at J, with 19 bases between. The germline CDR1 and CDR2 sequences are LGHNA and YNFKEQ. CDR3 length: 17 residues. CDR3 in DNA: TGTGCCAGCAGCCAAGATCTGGGGGGAAACATGCGGGATACGCAGTATTTT. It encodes CASSQDLGGNMRDTQYF.

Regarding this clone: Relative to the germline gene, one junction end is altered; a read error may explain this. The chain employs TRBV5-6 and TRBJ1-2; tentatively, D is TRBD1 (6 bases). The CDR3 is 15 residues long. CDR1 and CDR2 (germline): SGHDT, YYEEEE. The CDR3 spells CASSLATGASYVYTF. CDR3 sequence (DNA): TGTGCCAGCAGCTTGGCGACAGGCGCGTCATATGTCTACACCTTC.

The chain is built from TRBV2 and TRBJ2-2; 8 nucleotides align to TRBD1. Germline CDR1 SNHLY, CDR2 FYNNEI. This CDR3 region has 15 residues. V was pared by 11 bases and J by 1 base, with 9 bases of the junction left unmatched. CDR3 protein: CASKRGQENTGELFF. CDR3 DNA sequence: TGTGCCTCCAAAAGGGGACAGGAGAACACCGGGGAGCTGTTTTTT.

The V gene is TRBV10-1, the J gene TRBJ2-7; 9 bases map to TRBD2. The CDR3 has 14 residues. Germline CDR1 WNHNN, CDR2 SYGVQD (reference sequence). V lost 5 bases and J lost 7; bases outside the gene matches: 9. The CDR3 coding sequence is TGCGCCAGCAGTCCGAGCGGGGGGACCTGGGAGCAGTACTTC. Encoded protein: CASSPSGGTWEQYF.

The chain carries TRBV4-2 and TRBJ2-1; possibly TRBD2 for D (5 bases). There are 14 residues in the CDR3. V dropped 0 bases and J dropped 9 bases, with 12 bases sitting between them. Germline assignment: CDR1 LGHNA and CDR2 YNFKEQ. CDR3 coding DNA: TGTGCCAGCAGCCAAGACGGGGAGATGGGTGAGCAGTTCTTC. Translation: CASSQDGEMGEQFF.